The 5 T cell receptor beta chains presented below share a single source sample, sequenced in a study of T cells in Graves' hyperthyroidism and ophthalmopathy. TCR beta CDR3 regions were amplified from RNA. The study used the HTBI primer set for a first-round RT-PCR of the TCR CDR3. TCRdb reprocessed the multiplex PCR reads via MiXCR and lists one record per CDR3 protein. The data show around 520,000 distinct CDR3 sequences, with 13% to 15% seen just once and about 14% held by the top ten. The specimen sequenced was blood. All receptors come from a woman between 40 and 55 years old with Graves' hyperthyroidism.

This clonotype was counted ten times or more. This rearrangement joins TRBV28 to TRBJ2-7, with D unclear. In germline, CDR1 is MDHEN, CDR2 SYDVKM. The CDR3 runs 12 residues. V was trimmed by 7 bases and J by 6 bases, leaving 13 bases between them. In DNA, the CDR3 is TGTGCCAGCACCCCGGTTATGGGCGAGCAGTACTTC. Protein: CASTPVMGEQYF.

Ten or more counts support this clonotype. The chain uses TRBV28 and TRBJ2-2; the D gene is possibly TRBD2 (6 bases). Germline V gives CDR1 MDHEN, CDR2 SYDVKM. The V gene lost 4 bases and the J gene lost 5 bases, with 17 bases spanning the gap. The CDR3 loop spans 16 amino acids. CDR3 region: CASSSGLGAGTGELFF. DNA for the CDR3: TGTGCCAGCAGTTCGGGGCTCGGGGCGGGGACCGGGGAGCTGTTTTTT.

The chain uses TRBV4-1 and TRBJ2-3; TRBD1 is a possible D gene (5 bases). The CDR3 extends over 15 amino acids. Trimming shortened V by 0 bases and J by 3 bases, and 10 bases separated the two germline ends. Germline lookup yields CDR1 MGHRA and CDR2 YSYEKL. CDR3 loop: CASSQDRVKTDTQYF. DNA for the CDR3: TGCGCCAGCAGCCAAGACAGGGTTAAAACAGATACGCAGTATTTT.

In its sample, this clonotype was seen many times. The rearrangement uses TRBV3-1 and TRBJ2-7; D might be TRBD1 (6 bases). The V end was cut by 1 base, the J end by 1 base, with 11 bases between. Germline values: CDR1 LGHDT, CDR2 YNNKEL (reference sequence). This CDR3 is 15 amino acids long. CDR3 DNA sequence: TGTGCCAGCAGCCAAGCGCTTGGACAGTCCTACGAGCAGTACTTC. The encoded protein is CASSQALGQSYEQYF.

The CDR3 sequence: CSVDVRDTTYEQYF. The DNA of the CDR3 is TGCAGCGTTGATGTGAGGGACACTACCTACGAGCAGTACTTC. The V and J genes are TRBV29-1 and TRBJ2-7, with D possibly being TRBD1 (6 bases). The CDR3 is 14 amino acids. The V gene lost 3 bases and the J gene lost 2 bases, with 14 bases spanning the gap. Germline loops: CDR1 SQVTM, CDR2 ANQGSEA.